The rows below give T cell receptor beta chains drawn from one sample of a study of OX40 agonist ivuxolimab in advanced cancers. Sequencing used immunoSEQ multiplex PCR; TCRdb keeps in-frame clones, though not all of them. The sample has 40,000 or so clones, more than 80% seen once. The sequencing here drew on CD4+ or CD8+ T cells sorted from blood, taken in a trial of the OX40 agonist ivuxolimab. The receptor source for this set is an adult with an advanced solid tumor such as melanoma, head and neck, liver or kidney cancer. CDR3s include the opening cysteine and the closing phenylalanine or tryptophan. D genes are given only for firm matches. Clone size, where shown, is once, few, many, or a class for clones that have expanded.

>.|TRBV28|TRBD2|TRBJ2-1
CASNLLAGGPYEQFF
TGTGCCAGCAACTTGCTAGCGGGGGGGCCCTATGAGCAGTTCTTC
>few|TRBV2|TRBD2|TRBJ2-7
CASMELAGGGGQYF
TGTGCCAGCATGGAACTAGCGGGAGGGGGGGGGCAGTACTTC
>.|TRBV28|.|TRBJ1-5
CASSSGRASNQPQHF
TGTGCCAGCAGTTCGGGACGGGCAAGCAATCAGCCCCAGCATTTT
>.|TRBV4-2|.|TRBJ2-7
CASSLLQGSVGYEQYF
TGTGCCAGCAGCCTTCTACAGGGATCAGTTGGGTACGAGCAGTACTTC
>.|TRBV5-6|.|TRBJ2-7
CASSLVSGAYEQYF
TGTGCCAGCAGCTTGGTCTCAGGCGCCTACGAGCAGTACTTC
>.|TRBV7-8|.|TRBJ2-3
CASSLVRGLSTDTQYF
TGTGCCAGCAGCTTAGTTCGGGGGCTCAGCACAGATACGCAGTATTTT
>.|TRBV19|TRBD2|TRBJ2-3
CASSIKLRTLAGEEDTQYF
TGTGCCAGTAGTATAAAACTTCGCACACTAGCGGGGGAGGAAGATACGCAGTATTTT
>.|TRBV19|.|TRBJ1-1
CASSMGQSTEAFF
TGTGCCAGTAGTATGGGGCAGTCCACTGAAGCTTTCTTT
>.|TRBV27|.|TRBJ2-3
CASSKGTDTQYF
TGTGCCAGCAGTAAGGGCACAGATACGCAGTATTTT
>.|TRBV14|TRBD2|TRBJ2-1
CASSQVRLAGQSSYNEQFF
TGTGCCAGCAGCCAAGTTCGACTAGCGGGTCAAAGCTCCTACAATGAGCAGTTCTTC
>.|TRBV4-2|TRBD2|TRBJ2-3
CASSQEPLTSGGTDTQYF
TGTGCCAGCAGCCAAGAACCCCTGACTAGCGGGGGCACAGATACGCAGTATTTT
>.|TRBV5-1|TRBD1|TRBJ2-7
CASRGNRGEQYF
TGCGCCAGCAGGGGAAACAGGGGCGAGCAGTACTTC
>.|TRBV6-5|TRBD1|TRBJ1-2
CASSYRGGTAIYGYTF
TGTGCCAGCAGTTATAGGGGAGGGACAGCGATATATGGCTACACCTTC
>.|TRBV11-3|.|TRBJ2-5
CASSDWGGLGETQYF
TGTGCCAGCAGCGACTGGGGGGGCCTCGGGGAGACCCAGTACTTC
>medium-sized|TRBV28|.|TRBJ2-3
CASSLLDTQYF
TGTGCCAGCAGTTTATTAGATACGCAGTATTTT
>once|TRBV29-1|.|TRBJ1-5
CSVVEEGGGQPQHF
TGCAGCGTTGTAGAGGAGGGTGGGGGTCAGCCCCAGCATTTT
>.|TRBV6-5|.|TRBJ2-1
CASRPGLKNEQFF
TGTGCCAGCAGGCCGGGACTCAAAAATGAGCAGTTCTTC
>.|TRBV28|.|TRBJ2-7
CASRPAGIGYEQYF
TGTGCCAGCCGACCCGCGGGGATCGGCTACGAGCAGTACTTC
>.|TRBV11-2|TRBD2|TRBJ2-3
CASSNSGRATDTQYF
TGTGCCAGCAGTAATAGCGGGAGGGCCACAGATACGCAGTATTTT
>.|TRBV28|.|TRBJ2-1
CASSAGVSYNEQFF
TGTGCCAGCAGTGCAGGGGTATCCTACAATGAGCAGTTCTTC
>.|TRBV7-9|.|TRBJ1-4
CASSQPGTQNEKLFF
TGTGCCAGCAGCCAACCCGGGACTCAAAATGAAAAACTGTTTTTT
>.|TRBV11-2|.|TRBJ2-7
CASSPRSGSLYEQYF
TGTGCCAGCAGCCCGCGTTCGGGGTCCCTCTACGAGCAGTACTTC
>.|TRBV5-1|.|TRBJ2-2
CASSLAEGELFF
TGCGCCAGCAGCTTGGCCGAAGGGGAGCTGTTTTTT
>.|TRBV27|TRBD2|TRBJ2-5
CASSLWTSEKETQYF
TGTGCCAGCAGTCTCTGGACTAGCGAAAAAGAGACCCAGTACTTC
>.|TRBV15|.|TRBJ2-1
CATSRDRISYNEQFF
TGTGCCACCAGCAGAGATAGAATCTCCTACAATGAGCAGTTCTTC
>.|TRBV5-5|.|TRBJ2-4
CASSLDFNIQYF
TGTGCCAGCAGCCTCGATTTCAACATTCAGTACTTC
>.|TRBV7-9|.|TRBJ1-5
CASSSVGGGGFNQPQHF
TGTGCCAGCAGTTCCGTTGGGGGGGGAGGATTTAATCAGCCCCAGCATTTT
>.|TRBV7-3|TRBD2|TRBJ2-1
CASSLLAGAHNEQFF
TGTGCCAGCAGCCTCCTAGCGGGGGCCCACAATGAGCAGTTCTTC
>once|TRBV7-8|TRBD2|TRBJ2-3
CASSPEPGKREFPDTQYF
TGTGCCAGCAGCCCAGAACCCGGCAAGCGGGAGTTCCCAGATACGCAGTATTTT
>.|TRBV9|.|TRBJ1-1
CASSVFSGGNTEAFF
TGTGCCAGCAGCGTTTTCTCGGGAGGGAACACTGAAGCTTTCTTT
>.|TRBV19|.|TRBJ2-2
CASSTPAWGQSTGELFF
TGTGCCAGTAGCACCCCCGCCTGGGGGCAGAGTACCGGGGAGCTGTTTTTT
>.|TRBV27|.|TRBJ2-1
CASSLYDEQFF
TGTGCCAGCAGTTTATATGATGAGCAGTTCTTC
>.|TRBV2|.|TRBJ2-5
CASRGGPGETQYF
TGTGCCAGCAGGGGGGGGCCAGGGGAGACCCAGTACTTC
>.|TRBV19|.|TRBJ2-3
CASSIDIRDKDTQYF
TGTGCCAGTAGTATAGATATTCGGGACAAAGATACGCAGTATTTT
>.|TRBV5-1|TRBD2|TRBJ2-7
CASSVGLAGAYEQYF
TGCGCCAGCAGCGTAGGACTAGCGGGAGCCTACGAGCAGTACTTC
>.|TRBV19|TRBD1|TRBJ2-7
CASSIEGQGIYEQYF
TGTGCCAGTAGTATTGAGGGACAGGGGATCTACGAGCAGTACTTC
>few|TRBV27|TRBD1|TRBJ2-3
CASSLSPGTGADTQYF
TGTGCCAGCAGTTTGTCCCCCGGGACAGGGGCAGATACGCAGTATTTT
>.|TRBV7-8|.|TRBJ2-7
CASSLGRTGLYEQYF
TGTGCCAGCAGCTTAGGTCGAACAGGTCTCTACGAGCAGTACTTC
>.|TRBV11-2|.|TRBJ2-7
CASSLEPTGQYF
TGTGCCAGCAGCTTAGAACCGACAGGGCAGTACTTC
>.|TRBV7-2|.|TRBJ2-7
CASSSPGHTYEQYF
TGTGCCAGCAGCTCCCCGGGACATACTTACGAGCAGTACTTC
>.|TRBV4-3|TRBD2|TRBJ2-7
CASSQGETSGGAYYEQYF
TGCGCCAGCAGCCAAGGGGAAACTAGCGGGGGGGCGTACTACGAGCAGTACTTC
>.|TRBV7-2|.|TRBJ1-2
CASSLAGQDNYGYTF
TGTGCCAGCAGCTTGGCGGGCCAAGATAACTATGGCTACACCTTC
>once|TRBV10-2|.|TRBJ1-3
CASIGGNTIYF
TGCGCCAGCATAGGTGGAAACACCATATATTTT
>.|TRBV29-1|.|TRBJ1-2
CSVEEDSNYGYTF
TGCAGCGTTGAAGAGGACAGTAACTATGGCTACACCTTC
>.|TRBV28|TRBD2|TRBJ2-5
CASSPFGEGGETQYF
TGTGCCAGCAGTCCCTTTGGGGAGGGCGGCGAGACCCAGTACTTC
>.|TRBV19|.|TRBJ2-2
CASSQGSNTGELFF
TGTGCCAGTAGCCAGGGGAGTAACACCGGGGAGCTGTTTTTT
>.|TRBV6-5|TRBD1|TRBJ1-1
CATQKGARTEAFF
TGTGCCACCCAGAAGGGGGCGCGGACTGAAGCTTTCTTT
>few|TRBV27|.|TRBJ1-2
CASSLSAQGGYTF
TGTGCCAGCAGTTTGTCAGCACAGGGCGGCTACACCTTC
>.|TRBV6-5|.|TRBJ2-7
CASSYGDEQYF
TGTGCCAGCAGTTACGGGGACGAGCAGTACTTC
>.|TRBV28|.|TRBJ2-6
CASRQGANVLTF
TGTGCCAGCAGACAGGGGGCCAACGTCCTGACTTTC
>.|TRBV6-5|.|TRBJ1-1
CAEPGGGNTEAFF
TGTGCCGAGCCGGGGGGGGGAAACACTGAAGCTTTCTTT
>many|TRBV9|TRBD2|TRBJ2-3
CASSVGGLAGAADTQYF
TGTGCCAGCAGCGTAGGGGGACTAGCGGGAGCGGCAGATACGCAGTATTTT
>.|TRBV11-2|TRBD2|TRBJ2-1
CASSPTVSGISYNEQFF
TGTGCCAGCAGCCCAACCGTTAGCGGGATTTCCTACAATGAGCAGTTCTTC
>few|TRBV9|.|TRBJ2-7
CASSGRGNHEQYF
TGTGCCAGCAGCGGTCGTGGCAATCACGAGCAGTACTTC
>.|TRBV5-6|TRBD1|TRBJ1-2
CASSLAEGAGGYTF
TGTGCCAGCAGCTTGGCGGAGGGGGCAGGTGGCTACACCTTC